This TCR beta chain appears in the sequencing data of a study of blood T cells in healthy people across ages. The CDR3 length is 14 residues. V shed 5 bases, J shed 4 bases, and the junction held 5 bases outside the gene matches. CDR1 and CDR2 (germline): LNHNV, YYDKDF (reference sequence). Using a J-beta primer mix together with a sample-barcoded 5' primer, a second PCR was run for roughly 6 to 12 cycles. TCRdb fed the 5' RACE reads into MiXCR, producing one record per CDR3 protein. The sample has about 640,000 distinct CDR3 sequences, about 54% seen once. The chain carries TRBV15 and TRBJ2-3; 8 nucleotides align to TRBD2. This clonotype was sampled from a man aged 60 to 75 in good health. The sequenced sample was blood. The CDR3 spells CATSGGGRADTQYF. CDR3 DNA: TGTGCCACCAGCGGCGGGGGGAGGGCAGATACGCAGTATTTT.